This is a list of T cell receptor beta chains from one sample in a study of technical replicates of blood from a few donors. TCRdb keeps only in-frame clones here, not all; method: immunoSEQ multiplex PCR. The table shows around 80,000 clones, with 95% to 98% occurring only once. The specimen sequenced was T cells isolated from PBMCs. These receptors all stem from a human donor in good health. Both conserved end residues are part of each CDR3. Fields, in order: V gene, D gene, J gene, clone size, CDR3 protein, CDR3 DNA. The D gene is left open where the match is weak. Only part of the rows carry a size: once, few, many, or a class if the clone is expanded.

TRBV7-9,TRBD2,TRBJ2-3,NA,CASSPGIIAGGPTDTQYF,TGTGCCAGCAGCCCCGGAATTATAGCGGGAGGGCCCACAGATACGCAGTATTTT
TRBV7-9,NA,TRBJ1-2,few,CASSLPVSPYGYTF,TGTGCCAGCAGCTTACCAGTCTCGCCCTATGGCTACACCTTC
TRBV19,NA,TRBJ1-1,once,CASSMSADTEAFF,TGTGCCAGTAGTATGTCCGCAGACACTGAAGCTTTCTTT
TRBV27,NA,TRBJ2-4,NA,CASSIGGAKNIQYF,TGTGCCAGCAGTATCGGGGGAGCCAAAAACATTCAGTACTTC
TRBV18,NA,TRBJ2-6,NA,CASSPRRAGANVLTF,TGTGCCAGCTCACCACGGAGGGCTGGGGCCAACGTCCTGACTTTC
TRBV7-2,NA,TRBJ1-5,NA,CASTSGANQPQHF,TGTGCCAGCACCTCTGGGGCCAATCAGCCCCAGCATTTT
TRBV2,NA,TRBJ2-7,NA,CASSDYLQAEQYF,TGTGCCAGCAGTGATTATCTACAGGCGGAGCAGTACTTC
TRBV27,NA,TRBJ1-5,NA,CASRKWLDSVPNQPQHF,TGTGCCAGCAGAAAGTGGCTAGACAGCGTCCCCAATCAGCCCCAGCATTTT
TRBV2,NA,TRBJ1-2,NA,CASNLEIGRRYTF,TGTGCCAGCAACCTTGAAATAGGGAGACGCTACACCTTC
TRBV5-4,TRBD1,TRBJ1-2,once,CASSGRTGVSHGYTF,TGTGCCAGCAGCGGGAGGACAGGGGTTAGTCATGGCTACACCTTC
TRBV6-6,TRBD1,TRBJ1-4,NA,CASSRMTGMGEKLFF,TGTGCCAGCAGTCGAATGACAGGGATGGGGGAAAAACTGTTTTTT
TRBV18,NA,TRBJ1-3,NA,CASSPNREPGNTIYF,TGTGCCAGCTCACCCAACAGGGAACCTGGAAACACCATATATTTT
TRBV10-3,TRBD1,TRBJ1-2,once,CATHGQGISYGYTF,TGTGCCACCCACGGACAGGGAATAAGCTATGGCTACACCTTC
TRBV28,TRBD1,TRBJ2-7,NA,CASTGTGDYEQYF,TGTGCCAGCACCGGGACAGGGGATTACGAGCAGTACTTC
TRBV7-2,TRBD2,TRBJ2-1,NA,CASSLAPTAGGFNEQFF,TGTGCCAGCAGCTTAGCTCCCACAGCGGGAGGATTTAATGAGCAGTTCTTC
TRBV11-3,NA,TRBJ2-5,NA,CASSLIEETQYF,TGTGCCAGCAGCCTAATTGAAGAGACCCAGTACTTC
TRBV5-1,NA,TRBJ1-2,NA,CASSPDSLYGYTF,TGCGCCAGCAGCCCTGACAGTCTCTATGGCTACACCTTC
TRBV7-8,TRBD2,TRBJ2-7,NA,CASSSGLADYEQYF,TGTGCCAGCAGCTCGGGACTAGCGGATTACGAGCAGTACTTC
TRBV25-1,NA,TRBJ1-5,NA,CASRGPIDQPQHF,TGTGCCAGCAGGGGGCCCATCGATCAGCCCCAGCATTTT
TRBV2,TRBD1,TRBJ2-2,NA,CASSGTGETGELFF,TGTGCCAGCAGTGGGACAGGAGAGACCGGGGAGCTGTTTTTT
TRBV5-1,NA,TRBJ2-2,NA,CASSFTGVDGELFF,TGCGCCAGCAGCTTTACGGGAGTGGACGGGGAGCTGTTTTTT
TRBV28,TRBD1,TRBJ1-2,NA,CASSRAIRQGGNYGYTF,TGTGCCAGCAGCAGGGCTATAAGACAGGGCGGGAACTATGGCTACACCTTC
TRBV9,NA,TRBJ1-5,NA,CASSVGQENQPQHF,TGTGCCAGCAGCGTAGGACAGGAGAATCAGCCCCAGCATTTT
TRBV4-1,NA,TRBJ2-2,NA,CASKGGIGNTGELFF,TGCGCCAGCAAAGGAGGAATCGGGAACACCGGGGAGCTGTTTTTT
TRBV4-2,TRBD1,TRBJ2-7,NA,CASSQGDSTYEQYF,TGTGCCAGCAGCCAAGGGGACAGCACCTACGAGCAGTACTTC
TRBV6-1,NA,TRBJ2-3,NA,CASSEIIRGYEDTQYF,TGTGCCAGCAGTGAAATTATTAGGGGGTACGAAGATACGCAGTATTTT
TRBV11-2,TRBD1,TRBJ1-1,NA,CASSFQGDTEAFF,TGTGCCAGCAGTTTTCAGGGGGACACTGAAGCTTTCTTT
TRBV11-2,TRBD1,TRBJ2-7,NA,CASRISGGNEQYF,TGTGCCAGCAGGATCTCAGGGGGCAACGAGCAGTACTTC
TRBV5-6,TRBD2,TRBJ2-7,NA,CASSLVRWGGEDYEQYF,TGTGCCAGCAGCTTGGTCCGGTGGGGGGGTGAAGACTACGAGCAGTACTTC
TRBV30,NA,TRBJ2-1,NA,CAWSITRNEQFF,TGTGCCTGGAGCATAACTAGGAATGAGCAGTTCTTC
TRBV6-1,NA,TRBJ2-4,NA,CASSPFRGNKNIQYF,TGTGCCAGCAGTCCCTTTCGGGGTAACAAAAACATTCAGTACTTC
TRBV4-2,TRBD2,TRBJ2-1,NA,CASSHVKAGGNSYNEQFF,TGTGCCAGCAGCCATGTAAAGGCGGGAGGCAACTCCTACAATGAGCAGTTCTTC
TRBV5-1,TRBD2,TRBJ2-7,NA,CASSPTSGRIYEQYF,TGCGCCAGCAGCCCGACTAGCGGGAGGATATACGAGCAGTACTTC
TRBV15,TRBD1,TRBJ2-5,NA,CATSSRDREGETQYF,TGTGCCACCAGCAGCCGGGACAGGGAAGGAGAGACCCAGTACTTC
TRBV7-3,TRBD2,TRBJ2-7,NA,CASSLVGGSSYEQYF,TGTGCCAGCAGCTTAGTGGGCGGGAGCTCCTACGAGCAGTACTTC
TRBV9,NA,TRBJ1-3,once,CASSVADTIYF,TGTGCCAGCAGCGTAGCCGACACCATATATTTT
TRBV27,TRBD2,TRBJ2-1,NA,CASSQGLAGVNEQFF,TGTGCCAGCAGCCAGGGACTAGCGGGAGTGAATGAGCAGTTCTTC
TRBV19,NA,TRBJ1-5,NA,CASTYTPGGNQPQHF,TGTGCCAGTACCTACACCCCCGGGGGCAATCAGCCCCAGCATTTT
TRBV29-1,NA,TRBJ2-1,NA,CSVLADSYEQFF,TGCAGCGTTTTAGCGGATTCGTATGAGCAGTTCTTC
TRBV15,NA,TRBJ1-1,NA,CATSRDMYETEAFF,TGTGCCACCAGCAGGGACATGTATGAGACTGAAGCTTTCTTT
TRBV7-2,TRBD1,TRBJ1-1,NA,CASRTGQGMNTEAFF,TGTGCCAGCAGAACCGGACAGGGGATGAACACTGAAGCTTTCTTT
TRBV11-2,NA,TRBJ2-5,NA,CASSFRQVEETQYF,TGTGCCAGCAGCTTCCGACAGGTCGAAGAGACCCAGTACTTC